This entry features one TCR beta chain sequence. This sample was taken from a study of T cell responses to AZD1222 COVID-19 vaccine. The CDR3 is 12 residues long. V dropped 5 bases and J dropped 14 bases, with 15 bases sitting between them. Germline V gives CDR1 SGHAT, CDR2 FQNNGV. The protocol was immunoSEQ multiplex PCR, while the TCRdb copy is restricted to in-frame clones and leaves out a portion. The sample includes approximately 100,000 clones, nearly 90% of them seen just once. This sample comprised peripheral blood, obtained 28 days after the second AZD1222 dose. The receptor was isolated from an adult who received the AZD1222 COVID-19 vaccine. V gene TRBV11-2 combines with J gene TRBJ1-4; the D is unclear. The CDR3 loop is CASSQTRSSLFF. DNA for the CDR3: TGTGCCAGCAGCCAGACGCGAAGCAGCCTGTTTTTT. Variable domain in full (rest from reference TRBV11-2 and TRBJ1-4): EAGVAQSPRYKIIEKRQSVAFWCNPISGHATLYWYQQILGQGPKLLIQFQNNGVVDDSQLPKDRFSAERLKGVDSTLKIQPAKLEDSAVYLCASSQTRSSLFFGSGTQLSVL.